These 18 T cell receptor beta chains share one sample of origin, sequenced in a study of T cell responses to AZD1222 COVID-19 vaccine. Profiling relied on immunoSEQ multiplex PCR, and the TCRdb table lists in-frame clones only, not all of them. In the table there are around 91,000 clones, roughly 90% of which are singletons. This specimen consisted of peripheral blood, obtained 28 days after the second AZD1222 dose. The receptors shown here come from an adult who received the AZD1222 COVID-19 vaccine.

This clone was detected a few times. The CDR3 DNA sequence: TGTGCCAGCAGCCAAGAAGGTAGCGGGAGGGCCGAGGATACGCAGTATTTT. Its protein is CASSQEGSGRAEDTQYF. The chain links TRBV3-1 (or the pseudogene TRBV3-2) to TRBJ2-3, with 11 nucleotides matching TRBD2. Germline V lookup: CDR1 LGHDT, CDR2 YNNKEL (reference sequence). V lost 0 bases and J lost 6; bases outside the gene matches: 8. This CDR3 comprises 17 residues.

The table lists this clone with a count of one. The chain couples TRBV6-5 to TRBJ2-1, with 11 bases lining up with TRBD2. CDR1 and CDR2 from the germline V gene are MNHEY and SVGAGI. The junction had 2 bases not matched to a gene; V was cut back by 0 bases and J by 4 bases. The CDR3 has 16 amino acids. The CDR3 sequence is CASSYSGLAVYNEQFF. Here the CDR3 DNA reads TGTGCCAGCAGTTACTCGGGACTAGCGGTTTACAATGAGCAGTTCTTC.

The rearrangement joins TRBV28 to TRBJ2-2; 9 nucleotides match TRBD1. This CDR3 has 15 residues. Losses at the gene ends were 3 bases for V and 6 bases for J; bases not matched to a gene: 5. Germline V gene lookup returns CDR1 MDHEN and CDR2 SYDVKM. CDR3 in amino acids: CASSFDGTGPGELFF. Written as DNA, the CDR3 is TGTGCCAGCAGTTTCGATGGGACAGGGCCCGGGGAGCTGTTTTTT. The variable domain in full, with the rest retrieved from reference TRBV28 and TRBJ2-2, is DVKVTQSSRYLVKRTGEKVFLECVQDMDHENMFWYRQDPGLGLRLIYFSYDVKMKEKGDIPEGYSVSREKKERFSLILESASTNQTSMYLCASSFDGTGPGELFFGEGSRLTVL.

The gene calls are TRBV4-2 and TRBJ2-1; possible D gene TRBD2, 6 bases. V lost 1 base and J lost 4, with 14 bases in between. The CDR3 runs to 16 residues. Germline loops: CDR1 LGHNA, CDR2 YNFKEQ. The CDR3, as DNA: TGTGCCAGCAGCCAAGGGGTATTGGACTATTACAATGAGCAGTTCTTC. As protein: CASSQGVLDYYNEQFF.

The gene calls are TRBV6-6 and TRBJ1-1; D unresolved. The CDR3 extends over 13 amino acids. V dropped 0 bases and J dropped 1 base, with 3 bases sitting between them. The germline CDR1 and CDR2 sequences are MNHNY and SVGAGI (reference sequence). The CDR3 is CASSYSQNTEAFF. As DNA, the CDR3 is TGTGCCAGCAGTTACTCACAGAACACTGAAGCTTTCTTT.

This clone was seen a handful of times. J is TRBJ1-5 and V is TRBV9; possibly TRBD1 for D (5 bases). The V gene lost 3 bases and the J gene lost 9 bases, with 16 bases spanning the gap. This CDR3 is 14 amino acids long. From germline, CDR1 is SGDLS and CDR2 YYNGEE. The DNA for the CDR3 is TGTGCCAGCAGCGCGGACACGGGGGGAAGGCCCCAGCATTTT. Protein sequence: CASSADTGGRPQHF.

This rearrangement joins TRBV5-1 to TRBJ2-1, with 9 bases identical to TRBD2. Looked up from germline, CDR1 is SGHRS and CDR2 is YFSETQ. J lost 8 bases, V lost 0 bases, and 6 bases had no gene match. The CDR3 has 15 amino acids. CDR3: CASSLAGTSSDEQFF. The DNA for the CDR3 is TGCGCCAGCAGCTTGGCCGGGACTAGCAGCGATGAGCAGTTCTTC.

The chain uses TRBV3-1 (or the pseudogene TRBV3-2) and TRBJ2-7; 8 bases align to TRBD2. The CDR3 sequence is 15 residues long. In germline, CDR1 is LGHDT, CDR2 YNNKEL (reference sequence). With V trimmed by 3 bases and J by 5 bases, 9 bases remained unmatched. CDR3 region: CASSQVSGKLDEQYF. DNA of the CDR3: TGTGCCAGCAGCCAGGTTAGCGGGAAACTAGACGAGCAGTACTTC.

The gene calls are TRBV19 and TRBJ1-1; possibly TRBD1 for D (5 bases). The CDR3 extends over 15 amino acids. CDR1 LNHDA and CDR2 SQIVND come from the germline V gene (reference sequence). Trimming left V 2 bases short and J 4 bases short, with 14 bases between. CDR3 DNA sequence: TGTGCCAGTAGTATACTCGCCGGGGGTGTCACTGAAGCTTTCTTT. It specifies CASSILAGGVTEAFF.

The chain is built from TRBV6-6 and TRBJ2-7, with D maybe TRBD1 (6 bases). Germline loops: CDR1 MNHNY, CDR2 SVGAGI (reference sequence). The CDR3 length is 15 residues. V was pared by 0 bases and J by 4 bases, with 13 bases between. The CDR3 sequence is CASSYSAQGTYEQYF. The DNA for the CDR3 is TGTGCCAGCAGTTACTCGGCACAGGGAACTTACGAGCAGTACTTC.

V gene TRBV13 combines with J gene TRBJ2-7; D possibly matches TRBD1 or TRBD2 (5 bases each). Germline CDR1 reads PRHDT; CDR2 reads FYEKMQ (reference sequence). There are 14 residues in the CDR3. V gave up 5 bases and J gave up 6 bases, with 17 bases separating them. The CDR3 region has the DNA TGTGCCAGCAGCATTTGGGCCCGGGACCTCGAGCAGTACTTC. Translating gives CASSIWARDLEQYF.

Here the CDR3 DNA reads TGTGCCAGCAGACCCCAAGGATCCTACGAGCAGTACTTC. The encoded protein is CASRPQGSYEQYF. The V and J genes are TRBV6-5 and TRBJ2-7; D ambiguous. Trimming cost V 6 bases and J 1 base, with 10 bases left between them. In germline, CDR1 is MNHEY, CDR2 SVGAGI. The CDR3 is 13 residues long.

The chain uses TRBV24-1 and TRBJ2-1; TRBD2 matches at 15 bases. CDR3 length equals 15 residues. Losses at the gene ends were 9 bases for V and 7 bases for J; bases not matched to a gene: 6. The germline CDR1 and CDR2 sequences are KGHDR and SFDVKD. CDR3 residues: CATATGTSGRNEQFF. CDR3 in DNA: TGTGCCACCGCCACCGGGACTAGCGGGAGGAATGAGCAGTTCTTC.

The chain uses TRBV29-1 and TRBJ2-5; maybe TRBD2 (5 bases). Germline lookup yields CDR1 SQVTM and CDR2 ANQGSEA. The V end lost 0 bases, the J end lost 5 bases, and 13 bases lay between the germline ends. This CDR3 is built from 14 residues. The CDR3 nucleotides are TGCAGCGTTGAAGATCTAACTAGAGGGGAGACCCAGTACTTC. It specifies CSVEDLTRGETQYF.

The chain is built from TRBV28 and TRBJ1-5; TRBD1 is a possible D gene (6 bases). The CDR3 has 17 residues. Germline V CDR1 and CDR2: MDHEN, SYDVKM. The V gene lost 3 bases and the J gene lost 5 bases, with 20 bases spanning the gap. The CDR3 sequence is CASSFQFAGAQDQPQHF. For the CDR3, the DNA is TGTGCCAGCAGTTTTCAGTTCGCAGGGGCGCAAGATCAGCCCCAGCATTTT.

This chain uses TRBV19 with TRBJ1-2; TRBD1 matches at 7 bases. This CDR3 is built from 17 residues. The V and J ends lost 5 bases and 0 bases, in that order; junction bases with no gene match: 12. In germline, CDR1 is LNHDA, CDR2 SQIVND (reference sequence). The CDR3 nucleotides read TGTGCCAGTAGTGGCGGGACAGCTGATACCTCTAACTATGGCTACACCTTC. Protein sequence: CASSGGTADTSNYGYTF.

The gene calls are TRBV5-1 and TRBJ2-1, with 7 bases aligning to TRBD2. V was pared by 4 bases and J by 9 bases, with 4 bases of the junction left unmatched. Germline assignment: CDR1 SGHRS and CDR2 YFSETQ. The CDR3 totals 12 residues. CDR3 sequence (DNA): TGCGCCAGCAGCCCCCCGGGGGGTGAGCAGTTCTTC. Encoded protein: CASSPPGGEQFF.

This chain joins TRBV19 and TRBJ2-3; 9 bases line up with TRBD2. CDR1 LNHDA and CDR2 SQIVND come from the germline V gene (reference sequence). The J segment lost 4 bases and the V segment lost 3 bases, leaving 8 bases of the junction unmatched. This CDR3 has 16 residues. CDR3 amino acids: CASSIGVAGAADTQYF. CDR3 DNA sequence: TGTGCCAGTAGTATCGGGGTAGCGGGAGCAGCAGATACGCAGTATTTT.